This T cell receptor (beta chain) emerged from a study of cytomegalovirus exposure and HLA in healthy donors. General observations from the study: Specific recognition of CMV antigens was confirmed in vitro for a few chains (all CMV-associated).

As regards this clone: The antigen is unknown.

The study ran its PCR with 60 Vbeta and 13 Jbeta primers. The assay was immunoSEQ multiplex PCR, and TCRdb's table has in-frame clones only and misses some. The table includes 64,000 or so clones, 70% to 80% detected once. Trimming stripped 1 base from V and 0 bases from J, with 10 bases between. The germline CDR1 and CDR2 sequences are LGHNA and YNFKEQ. This CDR3 is 16 amino acids long. The chain is built from TRBV4-2 and TRBJ1-5; no clear D gene. The TCR comes from a woman aged 45 to 65 in good health and CMV-seropositive. The sequenced sample was PBMCs. CDR3 region: CASSQAAGNSNQPQHF. CDR3 in DNA: TGTGCCAGCAGCCAAGCCGCGGGGAATAGCAATCAGCCCCAGCATTTT.